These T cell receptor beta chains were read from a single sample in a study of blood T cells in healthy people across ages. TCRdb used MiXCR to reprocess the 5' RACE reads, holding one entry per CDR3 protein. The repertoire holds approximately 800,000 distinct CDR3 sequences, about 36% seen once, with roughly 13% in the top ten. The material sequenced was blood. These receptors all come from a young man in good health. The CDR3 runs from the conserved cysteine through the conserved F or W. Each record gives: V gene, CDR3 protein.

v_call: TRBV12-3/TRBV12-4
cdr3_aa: CASSFLAGEQFF

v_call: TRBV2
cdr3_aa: CASSGDQGAGRAFF

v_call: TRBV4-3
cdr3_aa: CASSHRTGANYGYTF

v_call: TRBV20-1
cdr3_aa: CSAKLLPGHGYTF

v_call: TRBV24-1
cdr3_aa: CATSDSVTRLGYGYTF

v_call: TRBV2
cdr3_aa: CASSEGTRRYQETQYF

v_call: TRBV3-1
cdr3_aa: CASSQDSRGGLQYF

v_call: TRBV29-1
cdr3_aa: CSVSPTAANVLTF

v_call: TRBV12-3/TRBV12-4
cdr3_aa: CASGLSGGAADTQYF

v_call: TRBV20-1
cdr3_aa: CSARDGAGDRETQYF

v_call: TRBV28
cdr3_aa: CASSSIWTSGGIRAQYF

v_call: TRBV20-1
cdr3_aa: CSAATLAGVPYNEQFF

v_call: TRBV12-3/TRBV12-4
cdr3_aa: CASSLKQGAADTQYF

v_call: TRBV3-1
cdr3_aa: CAGSPTGDSPLHF

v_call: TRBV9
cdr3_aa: CASSEIESDEQYF

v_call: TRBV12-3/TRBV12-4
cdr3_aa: CAGRVGRSGEQFF

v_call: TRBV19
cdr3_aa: CASTPSGDRVNEQFF